This is a list of T cell receptor beta chains from one sample in a study of CD8 T cells in Susac syndrome. Each CDR3 protein gets one entry after TCRdb re-called the immunoSEQ multiplex PCR reads with MiXCR. The sample includes 75,000 to 95,000 distinct CDR3 sequences, over 85% seen only once; the top ten take around 0.45%. Input material: CD8+ T cells from PBMCs. These receptors came from a human donor with Susac syndrome. Both conserved end residues are part of each CDR3. The D gene is left open where the match is weak. A clone size is listed for some rows: how often the clone was seen (once, few, many), or a class if it is expanded.

v_gene,j_gene,d_gene,abundance,CDR3aa,CDR3nt
TRBV5-1,TRBJ1-2,TRBD1,.,CASSPGQGANYGYTF,TGCGCCAGCAGCCCGGGACAGGGGGCAAACTATGGCTACACCTTC
TRBV12-3/TRBV12-4,TRBJ1-1,TRBD1,.,CASSPGTGVTEAFF,TGTGCCAGCAGTCCCGGGACAGGGGTCACTGAAGCTTTCTTT
TRBV6-5,TRBJ2-1,TRBD2,.,CASRRAGGLYNEQFF,TGTGCCAGCCGTCGAGCGGGAGGCCTCTACAATGAGCAGTTCTTC
TRBV27,TRBJ2-7,.,.,CASSPPTGLEMYEQYF,TGTGCCAGCAGTCCTCCAACGGGACTCGAAATGTACGAGCAGTACTTC
TRBV12-3/TRBV12-4,TRBJ1-4,.,.,CASSSGSWLSPNEKLFF,TGTGCCAGCAGTTCAGGGTCCTGGTTGTCTCCTAATGAAAAACTGTTTTTT
TRBV29-1,TRBJ2-1,.,.,CSVTGRSGFSYNEQFF,TGCAGCGTTACCGGACGGAGCGGGTTCTCCTACAATGAGCAGTTCTTC
TRBV9,TRBJ1-1,.,.,CASSVGVF,TGTGCCAGCAGCGTAGGAGTCTTT
TRBV30,TRBJ2-1,.,.,CAWDLQGEQFF,TGTGCCTGGGACCTCCAAGGTGAGCAGTTCTTC
TRBV18,TRBJ1-5,TRBD1,.,CASSPRDRENQPQHF,TGTGCCAGCTCACCACGGGACAGGGAAAATCAGCCCCAGCATTTT
TRBV18,TRBJ2-7,TRBD2,.,CASSPTGTSRTYEQYF,TGTGCCAGCTCCCCCACCGGGACTAGTCGAACCTACGAGCAGTACTTC
TRBV6-5,TRBJ1-3,TRBD1,.,CASRHDRASGNTIYF,TGTGCCAGCAGGCACGACAGGGCTAGTGGAAACACCATATATTTT
TRBV30,TRBJ1-6,.,once,CAWSSSNSPLHF,TGTGCCTGGAGTAGTAGTAATTCACCCCTCCACTTT
TRBV7-3,TRBJ2-3,.,.,CASSLGPERDTQYF,TGTGCCAGCAGCTTAGGCCCCGAGAGAGATACGCAGTATTTT
TRBV24-1,TRBJ2-3,.,.,CASDYTVRTDTQYF,TGTGCCAGCGACTACACCGTTCGCACAGATACGCAGTATTTT
TRBV14,TRBJ1-6,.,.,CASSPGILGSYNSPLHF,TGTGCCAGCAGCCCAGGGATATTGGGTTCCTATAATTCACCCCTCCACTTT
TRBV28,TRBJ2-5,.,.,CASSPGTTVAETQYF,TGTGCCAGCAGCCCCGGGACCACAGTCGCGGAGACCCAGTACTTC
TRBV2,TRBJ2-6,.,.,CASSEPAPRGANVLTF,TGTGCCAGCAGTGAACCGGCTCCCCGGGGGGCCAACGTCCTGACTTTC
TRBV3-1,TRBJ2-7,TRBD2,.,CASSQGLAGTYEQYF,TGTGCCAGCAGCCAAGGGCTAGCGGGGACCTACGAGCAGTACTTC
TRBV19,TRBJ1-2,TRBD1,.,CASRTGAGYGYTF,TGTGCCAGCAGGACAGGGGCTGGCTATGGCTACACCTTC
TRBV2,TRBJ2-1,TRBD2,.,CASSSTSGFYNEQFF,TGTGCCAGCAGTTCAACTAGCGGGTTTTACAATGAGCAGTTCTTC
TRBV3-1,TRBJ2-1,.,.,CASSQDTASVVRNEQFF,TGTGCCAGCAGCCAAGATACGGCATCTGTAGTCCGGAATGAGCAGTTCTTC
TRBV28,TRBJ1-2,TRBD1,.,CASSYTGTGSGYTF,TGTGCCAGCAGCTATACCGGGACAGGGTCTGGCTACACCTTC
TRBV12-5,TRBJ2-1,TRBD2,.,CASGPGGAPNYNEQFF,TGTGCTAGTGGCCCGGGAGGGGCCCCGAACTACAATGAGCAGTTCTTC
TRBV24-1,TRBJ2-3,TRBD2,.,CATSDRGTSGPSTDTQFF,TGTGCCACCAGTGACCGCGGGACTAGCGGACCGAGCACAGATACGCAGTTTTTT
TRBV6-5,TRBJ1-5,.,.,CASSLGAGNQPQHF,TGTGCCAGCAGCCTCGGGGCCGGCAATCAGCCCCAGCATTTT
TRBV5-1,TRBJ1-1,.,.,CASSLEWDTEAFF,TGCGCCAGCAGCTTGGAGTGGGACACTGAAGCTTTCTTT
TRBV10-3,TRBJ1-5,.,.,CAISEGASNQPQHF,TGTGCCATCAGTGAGGGGGCGAGCAATCAGCCCCAGCATTTT
TRBV6-5,TRBJ2-2,.,.,CASSRDSNTGELFF,TGTGCCAGCAGTAGGGACTCAAACACCGGGGAGCTGTTTTTT
TRBV7-9,TRBJ2-1,TRBD2,.,CASSLAGLAGATEQFF,TGTGCCAGCAGCTTAGCAGGGCTAGCGGGAGCCACTGAGCAGTTCTTC
TRBV2,TRBJ1-2,.,.,CASSELPGRGANYGYTF,TGTGCCAGCAGTGAATTACCGGGAAGGGGAGCTAACTATGGCTACACCTTC
TRBV24-1,TRBJ1-2,.,.,CATSVPSPGISEGYTF,TGTGCCACCAGTGTCCCCTCGCCAGGAATCTCCGAAGGCTACACCTTC
TRBV5-1,TRBJ2-7,.,.,CASSLALGRDGNYEQYF,TGCGCCAGCAGCTTGGCCCTGGGGCGGGACGGGAACTACGAGCAGTACTTC